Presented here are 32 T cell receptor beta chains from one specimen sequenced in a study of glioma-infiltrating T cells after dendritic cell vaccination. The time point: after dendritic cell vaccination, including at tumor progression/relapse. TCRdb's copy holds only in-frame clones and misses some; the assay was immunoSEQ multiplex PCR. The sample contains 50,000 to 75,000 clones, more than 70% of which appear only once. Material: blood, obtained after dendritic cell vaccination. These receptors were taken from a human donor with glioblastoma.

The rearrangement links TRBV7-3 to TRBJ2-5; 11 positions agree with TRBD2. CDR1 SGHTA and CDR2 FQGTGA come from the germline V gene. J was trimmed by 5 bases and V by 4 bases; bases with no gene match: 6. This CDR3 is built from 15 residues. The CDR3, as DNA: TGTGCCAGCAGCTCTATAGCGGGGGGGCGGGAGACCCAGTACTTC. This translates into CASSSIAGGRETQYF.

The CDR3: CASSSDRGGQPQHF. The CDR3 DNA is TGTGCCAGCAGTAGTGACAGGGGCGGCCAGCCCCAGCATTTT. The V call is TRBV6-5, the J call TRBJ1-5, with 8 nucleotides matching TRBD1. The CDR3 length is 14 residues. V lost 5 bases, J lost 7 bases, and 7 bases stayed unmatched. Germline CDR1 MNHEY, CDR2 SVGAGI.

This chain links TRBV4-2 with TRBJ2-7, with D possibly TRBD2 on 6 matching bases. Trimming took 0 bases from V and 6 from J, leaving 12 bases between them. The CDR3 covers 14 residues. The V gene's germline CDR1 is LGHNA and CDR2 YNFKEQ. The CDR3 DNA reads TGTGCCAGCAGCCAAGATCGACTAGTTGGCGAGCAGTACTTC. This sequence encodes CASSQDRLVGEQYF.

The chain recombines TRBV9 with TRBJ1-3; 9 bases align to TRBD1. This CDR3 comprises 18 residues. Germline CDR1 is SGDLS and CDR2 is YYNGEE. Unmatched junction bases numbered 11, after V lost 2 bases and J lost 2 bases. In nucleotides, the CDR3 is TGTGCCAGCAGCGTCGGCCACAGGGGGCGCCGGGCTGGAAACACCATATATTTT. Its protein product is CASSVGHRGRRAGNTIYF.

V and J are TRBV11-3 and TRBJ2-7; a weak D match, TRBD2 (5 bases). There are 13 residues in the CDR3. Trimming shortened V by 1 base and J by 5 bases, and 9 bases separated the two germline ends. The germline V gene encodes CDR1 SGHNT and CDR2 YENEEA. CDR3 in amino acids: CASSLASGNEQYF. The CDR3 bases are TGTGCCAGCAGCTTAGCCTCGGGGAACGAGCAGTACTTC.

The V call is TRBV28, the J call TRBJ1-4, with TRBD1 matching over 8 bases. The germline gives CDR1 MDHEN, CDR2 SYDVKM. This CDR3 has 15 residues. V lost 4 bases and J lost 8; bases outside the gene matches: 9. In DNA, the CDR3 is TGTGCCAGCAGTTCGCATCAGGGGGCGGAGGAAAAACTGTTTTTT. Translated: CASSSHQGAEEKLFF.

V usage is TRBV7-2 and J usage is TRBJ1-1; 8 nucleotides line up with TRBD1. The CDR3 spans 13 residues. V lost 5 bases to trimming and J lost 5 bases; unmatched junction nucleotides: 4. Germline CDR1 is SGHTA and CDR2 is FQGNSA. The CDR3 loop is CASSNTGGTEAFF. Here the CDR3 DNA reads TGTGCCAGCAGCAACACAGGGGGAACTGAAGCTTTCTTT.

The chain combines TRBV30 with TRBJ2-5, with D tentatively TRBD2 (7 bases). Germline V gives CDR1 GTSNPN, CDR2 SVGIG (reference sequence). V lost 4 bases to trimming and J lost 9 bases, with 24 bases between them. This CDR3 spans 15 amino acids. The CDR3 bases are TGTGCCTGGATGAGCGGTATTGCGGGGGCTGGGGCCCAGTACTTC. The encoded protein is CAWMSGIAGAGAQYF.

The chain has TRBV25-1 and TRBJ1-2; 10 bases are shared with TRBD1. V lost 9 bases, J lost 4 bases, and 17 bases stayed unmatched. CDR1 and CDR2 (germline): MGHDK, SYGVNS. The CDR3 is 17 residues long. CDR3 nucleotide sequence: TGTGCCAGAGTTAGTATGGGACAGGGGATTCAAGCCTATGGCTACACCTTC. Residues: CARVSMGQGIQAYGYTF.

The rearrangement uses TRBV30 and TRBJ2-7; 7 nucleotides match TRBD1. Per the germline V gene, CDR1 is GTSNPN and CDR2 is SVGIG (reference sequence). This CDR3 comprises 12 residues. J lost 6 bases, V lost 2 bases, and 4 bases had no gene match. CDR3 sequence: CAWSSTGAEQYF. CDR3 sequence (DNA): TGTGCCTGGAGTTCCACAGGGGCCGAGCAGTACTTC.

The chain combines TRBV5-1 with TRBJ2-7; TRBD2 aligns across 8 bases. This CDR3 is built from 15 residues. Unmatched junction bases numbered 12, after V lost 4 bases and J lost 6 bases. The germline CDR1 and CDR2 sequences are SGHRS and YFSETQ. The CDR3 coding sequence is TGCGCCAGCAGCAGAACTGCTAGCGGGTGGAGCGAGCAGTACTTC. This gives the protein CASSRTASGWSEQYF.

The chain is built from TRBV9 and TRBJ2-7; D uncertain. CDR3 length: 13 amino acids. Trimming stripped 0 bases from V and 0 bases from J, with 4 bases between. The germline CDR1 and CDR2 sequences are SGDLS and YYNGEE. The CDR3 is CASSVDSSYEQYF. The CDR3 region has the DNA TGTGCCAGCAGCGTAGACAGCTCCTACGAGCAGTACTTC.

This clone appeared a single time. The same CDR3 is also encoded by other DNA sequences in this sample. In DNA form, the CDR3 reads TGTGCCTGGAGTCGGGGTGGGGATCAGCCCCAGCATTTT. As protein: CAWSRGGDQPQHF. J is TRBJ1-5 and V is TRBV30; no definite D call. The CDR3 consists of 13 residues. The V gene's germline CDR1 is GTSNPN and CDR2 SVGIG (reference sequence). Trimming took off 2 bases at V and 5 bases at J, with 10 bases between the two ends.

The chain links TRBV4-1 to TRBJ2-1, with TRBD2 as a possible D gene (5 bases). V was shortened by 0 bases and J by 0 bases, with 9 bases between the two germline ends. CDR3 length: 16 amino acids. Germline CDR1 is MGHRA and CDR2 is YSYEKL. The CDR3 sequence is CASSQDRRNSYNEQFF. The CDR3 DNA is TGCGCCAGCAGCCAAGATCGGAGGAACTCCTACAATGAGCAGTTCTTC.

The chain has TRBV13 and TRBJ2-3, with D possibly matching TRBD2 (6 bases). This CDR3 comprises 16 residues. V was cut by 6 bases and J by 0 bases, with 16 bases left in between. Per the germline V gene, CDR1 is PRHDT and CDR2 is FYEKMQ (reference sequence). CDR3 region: CASRGDAGMSTDTQYF. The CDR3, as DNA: TGTGCCAGCAGGGGGGACGCGGGGATGAGCACAGATACGCAGTATTTT.

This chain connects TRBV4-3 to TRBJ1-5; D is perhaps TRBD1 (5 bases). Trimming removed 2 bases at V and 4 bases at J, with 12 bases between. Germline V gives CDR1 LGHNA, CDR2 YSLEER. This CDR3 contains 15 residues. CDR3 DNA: TGCGCCAGCAGCCAAACGGAGGGGTTGAATCAGCCCCAGCATTTT. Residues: CASSQTEGLNQPQHF.

CDR3 sequence (DNA): TGTGCCAGCAGTCAGGAGGACCTTACAGATACGCAGTATTTT. This codes for CASSQEDLTDTQYF. The chain is built from TRBV6-5 and TRBJ2-3, with TRBD2 as a possible D gene (5 bases). CDR1 is MNHEY, CDR2 SVGAGI, per germline. The V and J ends lost 5 bases and 3 bases respectively, with 12 bases between them. This CDR3 contains 14 residues.

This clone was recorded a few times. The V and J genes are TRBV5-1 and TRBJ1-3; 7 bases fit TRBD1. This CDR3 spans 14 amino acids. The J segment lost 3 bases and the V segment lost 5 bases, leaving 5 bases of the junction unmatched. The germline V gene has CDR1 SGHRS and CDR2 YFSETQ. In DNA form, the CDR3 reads TGCGCCAGCAGGACAGGGTTAATTGGAAACACCATATATTTT. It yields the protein CASRTGLIGNTIYF.

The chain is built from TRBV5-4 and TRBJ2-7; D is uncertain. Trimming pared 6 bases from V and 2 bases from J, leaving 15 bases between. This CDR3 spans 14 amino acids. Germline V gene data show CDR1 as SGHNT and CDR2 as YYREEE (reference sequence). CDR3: CASNSDTKAYEQYF. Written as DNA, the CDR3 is TGTGCCAGCAACTCTGACACAAAGGCCTACGAGCAGTACTTC. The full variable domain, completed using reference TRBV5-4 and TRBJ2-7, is ETGVTQSPTHLIKTRGQQVTLRCSSQSGHNTVSWYQQALGQGPQFIFQYYREEENGRGNFPPRFSGLQFPNYSSELNVNALELDDSALYLCASNSDTKAYEQYFGPGTRLTVT.

This CDR3 is CASSPGGRGATEQYF. CDR3 in DNA: TGTGCCAGCAGCCCCGGGGGGCGGGGGGCCACCGAGCAGTACTTC. The chain recombines TRBV7-2 with TRBJ2-7, with 8 bases that match TRBD2. From germline, CDR1 is SGHTA and CDR2 FQGNSA. The CDR3 consists of 15 residues. V shed 5 bases and J 6 bases; nucleotides not matched to a gene: 12.

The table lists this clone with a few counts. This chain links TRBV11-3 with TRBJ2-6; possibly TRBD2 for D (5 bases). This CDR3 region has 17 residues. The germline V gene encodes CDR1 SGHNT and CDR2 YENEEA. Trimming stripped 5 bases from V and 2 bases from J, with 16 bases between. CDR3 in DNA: TGTGCCAGCAGCCCTGATGGCCGCGGGCCTGGGGCCAACGTCCTGACTTTC. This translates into CASSPDGRGPGANVLTF.

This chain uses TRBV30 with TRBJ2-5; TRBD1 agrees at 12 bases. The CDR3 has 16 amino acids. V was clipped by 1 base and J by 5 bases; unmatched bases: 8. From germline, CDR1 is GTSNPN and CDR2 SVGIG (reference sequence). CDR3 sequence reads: CAWSGPGQGARETQYF. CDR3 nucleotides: TGTGCCTGGAGTGGACCGGGACAGGGGGCGCGGGAGACCCAGTACTTC.

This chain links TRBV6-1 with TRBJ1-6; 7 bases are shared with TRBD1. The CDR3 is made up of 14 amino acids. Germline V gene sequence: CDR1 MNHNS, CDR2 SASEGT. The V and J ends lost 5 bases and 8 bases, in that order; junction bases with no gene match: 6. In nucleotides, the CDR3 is TGTGCCAGCAGTAGGACAGGAGACGATTCACCCCTCCACTTT. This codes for CASSRTGDDSPLHF.

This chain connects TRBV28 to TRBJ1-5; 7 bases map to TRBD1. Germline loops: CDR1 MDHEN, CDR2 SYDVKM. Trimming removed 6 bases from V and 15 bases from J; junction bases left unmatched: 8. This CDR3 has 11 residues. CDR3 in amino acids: CASRTGFVGHF. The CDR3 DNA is TGTGCCAGCAGGACAGGGTTCGTGGGGCATTTT. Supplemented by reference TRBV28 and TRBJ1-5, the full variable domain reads DVKVTQSSRYLVKRTGEKVFLECVQDMDHENMFWYRQDPGLGLRLIYFSYDVKMKEKGDIPEGYSVSREKKERFSLILESASTNQTSMYLCASRTGFVGHFGDGTRLSIL.

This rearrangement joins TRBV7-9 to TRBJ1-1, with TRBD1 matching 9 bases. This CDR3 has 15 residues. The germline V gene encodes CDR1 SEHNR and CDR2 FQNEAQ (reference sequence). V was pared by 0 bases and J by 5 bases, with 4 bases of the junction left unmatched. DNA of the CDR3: TGTGCCAGCAGCTTAGCACAGGGGGCGAAAACTGAAGCTTTCTTT. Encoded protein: CASSLAQGAKTEAFF.

The CDR3 DNA is TGTGCCAGCAGCGTTATGGGCCGGTCCACCTCCTACAATGAGCAGTTCTTC. This codes for CASSVMGRSTSYNEQFF. This chain links TRBV9 with TRBJ2-1, with unresolved D. This CDR3 region has 17 residues. CDR1 and CDR2 (germline): SGDLS, YYNGEE. Trimming took 2 bases from V and 0 from J, leaving 15 bases between them.

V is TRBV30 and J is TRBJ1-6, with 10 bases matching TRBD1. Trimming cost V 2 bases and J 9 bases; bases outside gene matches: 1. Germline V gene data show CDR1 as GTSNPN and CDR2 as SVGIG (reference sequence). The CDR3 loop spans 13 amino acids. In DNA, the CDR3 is TGTGCCTGGAGTAGGACAGGGGGTTCACCCCTCCACTTT. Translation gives CAWSRTGGSPLHF.

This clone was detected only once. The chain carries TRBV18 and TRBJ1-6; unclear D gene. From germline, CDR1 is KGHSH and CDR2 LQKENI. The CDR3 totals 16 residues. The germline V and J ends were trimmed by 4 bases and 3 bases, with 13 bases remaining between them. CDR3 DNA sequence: TGTGCCAGCTCACAACGGAGGGTGAGCTATAATTCACCCCTCCACTTT. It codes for CASSQRRVSYNSPLHF.

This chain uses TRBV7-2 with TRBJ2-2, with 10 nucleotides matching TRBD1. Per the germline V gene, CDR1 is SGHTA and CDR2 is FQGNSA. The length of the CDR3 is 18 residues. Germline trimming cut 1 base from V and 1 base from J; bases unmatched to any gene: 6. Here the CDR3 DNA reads TGTGCCAGCAGCTTAGAGGGACAGGGGTCCCAGAACACCGGGGAGCTGTTTTTT. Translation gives CASSLEGQGSQNTGELFF.

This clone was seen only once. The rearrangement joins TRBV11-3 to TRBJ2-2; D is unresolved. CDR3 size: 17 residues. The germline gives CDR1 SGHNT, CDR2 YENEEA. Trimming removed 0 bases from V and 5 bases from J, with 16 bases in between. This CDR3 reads CASSLDQVAIGTGELFF. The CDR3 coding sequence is TGTGCCAGCAGCTTAGATCAGGTTGCAATTGGGACCGGGGAGCTGTTTTTT.

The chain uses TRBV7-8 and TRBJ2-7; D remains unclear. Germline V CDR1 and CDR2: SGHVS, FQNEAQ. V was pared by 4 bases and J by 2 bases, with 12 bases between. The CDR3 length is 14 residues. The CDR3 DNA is TGTGCCAGCAGCTCCCGTCGGTTAGCCTACGAGCAGTACTTC. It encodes CASSSRRLAYEQYF.

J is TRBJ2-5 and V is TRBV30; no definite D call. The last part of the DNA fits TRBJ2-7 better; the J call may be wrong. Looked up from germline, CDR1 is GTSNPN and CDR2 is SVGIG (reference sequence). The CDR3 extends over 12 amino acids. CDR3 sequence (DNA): TGTGCCTGGAGTGGGTCCGGGTACGAGCAGTACTTC. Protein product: CAWSGSGYEQYF.